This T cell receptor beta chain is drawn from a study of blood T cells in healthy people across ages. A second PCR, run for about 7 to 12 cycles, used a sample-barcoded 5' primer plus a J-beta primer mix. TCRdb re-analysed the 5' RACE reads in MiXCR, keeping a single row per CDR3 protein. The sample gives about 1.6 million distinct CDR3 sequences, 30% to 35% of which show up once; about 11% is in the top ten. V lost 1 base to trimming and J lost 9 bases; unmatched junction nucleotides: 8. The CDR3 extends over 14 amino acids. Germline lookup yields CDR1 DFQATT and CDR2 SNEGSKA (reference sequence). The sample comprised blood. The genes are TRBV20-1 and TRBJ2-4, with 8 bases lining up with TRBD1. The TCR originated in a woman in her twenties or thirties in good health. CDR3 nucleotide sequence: TGCAGTGCTAGAGGTTCGACAGGGGAAACCATTCAGTACTTC. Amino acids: CSARGSTGETIQYF.